Each of the 21 T cell receptor beta chains below was sequenced from the same sample in a study of Graves' ophthalmopathy and Graves' hyperthyroidism. The sequenced template was RNA, covering the TCR beta CDR3 region. HTBI primers primed a first-round RT-PCR, and a second-round multiplex PCR followed. TCRdb reprocessed the multiplex PCR reads with MiXCR, giving one entry per CDR3 protein. The data hold fewer than 600,000 distinct CDR3 sequences, with 13% to 15% observed a single time. Specimen: blood. These receptors all stem from a woman aged 25-40 years with Graves' ophthalmopathy.

This clonotype appeared many times. The chain links TRBV29-1 to TRBJ1-1; 7 bases align to TRBD1. The CDR3 consists of 13 residues. Per germline, CDR1 SQVTM and CDR2 ANQGSEA. The V segment lost 6 bases and the J segment 0 bases; nucleotides outside the gene matches: 4. CDR3 amino acids: CSVRGGMNTEAFF. DNA for the CDR3: TGCAGCGTCCGAGGGGGCATGAACACTGAAGCTTTCTTT.

Many counts were recorded for this clonotype. The CDR3 here is CASSAPPGGRAYEQYF. Written as DNA, the CDR3 is TGTGCCAGCAGTGCTCCTCCAGGGGGCCGTGCCTACGAGCAGTACTTC. The chain employs TRBV6-1 and TRBJ2-7, with 8 bases lining up with TRBD1. The CDR3 is 16 amino acids. The J segment lost 2 bases and the V segment lost 4 bases, leaving 10 bases of the junction unmatched. CDR1 is MNHNS, CDR2 SASEGT, per germline.

The DNA for the CDR3 is TGCGCCAGCAGTGTCCAGGGAAATTCACCCCTCCACTTT. It codes for CASSVQGNSPLHF. V is TRBV10-2 and J is TRBJ1-6; tentatively, D is TRBD1 (5 bases). V lost 4 bases and J lost 7, with 8 bases in between. CDR1 is WSHSY and CDR2 is SAAADI in the germline V gene. The CDR3 contains 13 residues.

There are many counts of this clonotype. This sequence may be a read error, since a much larger clone differs from it by one base. CDR3 sequence reads: CASSLEDSRSHLHF. The CDR3 DNA is TGTGCCAGCAGTTTAGAGGACAGCCGTTCACACCTCCACTTT. The chain combines TRBV12-3 or TRBV12-4 with TRBJ1-6; D may be TRBD1 (6 bases). This CDR3 spans 14 amino acids.

This clonotype was recorded at least ten times. The rearrangement uses TRBV7-9 and TRBJ2-5; 7 nucleotides match TRBD2. The junction had 14 bases not matched to a gene; V was cut back by 5 bases and J by 5 bases. The length of the CDR3 is 16 residues. The germline V gene encodes CDR1 SEHNR and CDR2 FQNEAQ (reference sequence). The CDR3 region is CASSHDWALRGETQYF. The CDR3 coding sequence is TGTGCCAGCAGCCACGACTGGGCCTTGCGGGGGGAGACCCAGTACTTC. Supplemented by reference TRBV7-9 and TRBJ2-5, the full variable domain reads DTGVSQNPRHKITKRGQNVTFRCDPISEHNRLYWYRQTLGQGPEFLTYFQNEAQLEKSRLLSDRFSAERPKGSFSTLEIQRTEQGDSAMYLCASSHDWALRGETQYFGPGTRLLVL.

This clonotype appeared many times. The chain links TRBV29-1 to TRBJ2-2; TRBD1 matches at 10 bases. The V segment lost 4 bases and the J segment 7 bases; nucleotides outside the gene matches: 12. CDR1 and CDR2 (germline): SQVTM, ANQGSEA. The CDR3 covers 16 residues. As DNA, the CDR3 is TGCAGCGTTGGGGGATACGGGACAGGGGCTGACGGGGAGCTGTTTTTT. Protein product: CSVGGYGTGADGELFF.

This clonotype appeared many times. V gene TRBV10-1 combines with J gene TRBJ2-7; TRBD2 might be the D (6 bases). CDR3 size: 16 residues. Looked up from germline, CDR1 is WNHNN and CDR2 is SYGVQD (reference sequence). Trimming cost V 0 bases and J 5 bases, with 17 bases left between them. This CDR3 is CASSESAGTGGNEQYF. Here the CDR3 DNA reads TGCGCCAGCAGTGAGTCGGCTGGCACTGGAGGGAACGAGCAGTACTTC.

In its sample, this clonotype was seen a few times. This chain links TRBV13 with TRBJ1-2; 9 bases map to TRBD1. The CDR3 has 15 amino acids. The trim removed 5 bases at V and 8 bases at J, leaving 12 bases unmatched. Germline CDR1 PRHDT, CDR2 FYEKMQ (reference sequence). In DNA form, the CDR3 reads TGTGCCAGCAGCGACCGCCGGGACAGGGAAAACGGCTACACCTTC. This encodes CASSDRRDRENGYTF.

Ten or more counts support this clonotype. V and J are TRBV13 and TRBJ1-5, with D unresolved. The CDR3 has 15 amino acids. From germline, CDR1 is PRHDT and CDR2 FYEKMQ (reference sequence). Deletions cut 0 bases from V and 3 bases from J, with 9 bases between. CDR3 protein: CASSLGRSLNQPQHF. CDR3 sequence (DNA): TGTGCCAGCAGCTTAGGTCGCTCTCTCAATCAGCCCCAGCATTTT.

This clonotype was observed at least ten times. V gene TRBV20-1 combines with J gene TRBJ2-5; 8 bases agree with TRBD1. Germline values: CDR1 DFQATT, CDR2 SNEGSKA (reference sequence). This CDR3 spans 13 amino acids. With V trimmed by 6 bases and J by 4 bases, 7 bases remained unmatched. The chain's CDR3 is CSAPRTGTETQYF. CDR3 nucleotides: TGCAGTGCCCCAAGGACAGGGACAGAGACCCAGTACTTC.

This clonotype was counted between two and nine times. J is TRBJ2-7 and V is TRBV4-3; weak D call: TRBD1 (5 bases). Germline loops: CDR1 LGHNA, CDR2 YSLEER. The CDR3 covers 15 residues. The germline V and J ends were trimmed by 1 base and 2 bases, with 12 bases remaining between them. The CDR3 DNA sequence: TGCGCCAGCAGCCAAGTAAAGGACAACCCCTACGAGCAGTACTTC. Amino acids: CASSQVKDNPYEQYF.

This clonotype was seen at least ten times. This chain uses TRBV27 with TRBJ1-6; D is possibly TRBD1 (5 bases). This CDR3 is 14 amino acids long. V was shortened by 7 bases and J by 6 bases, with 13 bases between the two germline ends. The germline CDR1 and CDR2 sequences are MNHEY and SMNVEV (reference sequence). CDR3 sequence reads: CASTKRDGNSPLHF. The CDR3 region has the DNA TGTGCCAGCACCAAAAGGGACGGTAATTCACCCCTCCACTTT.

The table lists this clonotype with many counts. The chain carries TRBV6-1 and TRBJ1-1, with 8 bases fitting TRBD1. J lost 0 bases, V lost 7 bases, and 4 bases had no gene match. This CDR3 comprises 14 residues. Looked up from germline, CDR1 is MNHNS and CDR2 is SASEGT. This CDR3 reads CASTKDRVNTEAFF. The CDR3 coding sequence is TGTGCCAGCACCAAGGACAGGGTGAACACTGAAGCTTTCTTT.

This clonotype was picked up a small number of times. Just one base apart from a much larger clone, this may be a read error. The chain couples TRBV20-1 to TRBJ1-6, with D possibly matching TRBD1 (6 bases). This CDR3 has 15 residues. Germline V gene sequence: CDR1 DFQATT, CDR2 SNEGSKA (reference sequence). The CDR3 DNA reads TGCAGTGCTAGAGATATGGGGGGCTACTATTCACACCTCCACTTT. This translates into CSARDMGGYYSHLHF.

This clonotype has at least ten counts. The chain recombines TRBV12-3 or TRBV12-4 with TRBJ2-7; 7 nucleotides match TRBD2. V shed 5 bases and J 4 bases; nucleotides not matched to a gene: 8. The length of the CDR3 is 14 residues. CDR3 protein: CASSNQGGEYEQYF. CDR3 DNA sequence: TGTGCCAGCAGTAACCAGGGAGGGGAATACGAGCAGTACTTC.

The table lists this clonotype with many counts. The J gene is TRBJ2-7, the V gene TRBV28; 9 bases agree with TRBD1. V lost 2 bases to trimming and J lost 2 bases; unmatched junction nucleotides: 7. The CDR3 totals 16 residues. The germline gives CDR1 MDHEN, CDR2 SYDVKM. The CDR3 DNA reads TGTGCCAGCAGTTTAGGACGGGGGACAGGGACCTACGAGCAGTACTTC. As protein: CASSLGRGTGTYEQYF.

About this clonotype itself: Since no conserved phenylalanine or tryptophan closes the CDR3, a read error is the likely cause. The genes are TRBV6-1 and TRBJ1-1; 7 bases are a match to TRBD1. Trimming cost V 6 bases and J 5 bases; bases outside gene matches: 0. This CDR3 has 11 amino acids. The germline V gene encodes CDR1 MNHNS and CDR2 SASEGT. The CDR3 spells CASRQGTEAFV. The CDR3 DNA is TGTGCCAGCAGACAGGGGACTGAAGCTTTCGTT.

The J gene is TRBJ2-5, the V gene TRBV15; no definite D call. CDR1 is LNHNV and CDR2 is YYDKDF in the germline V gene (reference sequence). With 8 bases removed from V and 4 bases from J, the gap between germline ends came to 11 bases. This CDR3 contains 12 residues. Here the CDR3 reads CATSIYPETQYF. CDR3 coding DNA: TGTGCCACCTCAATCTACCCAGAGACCCAGTACTTC.

This clonotype was detected many times. V is TRBV7-2 and J is TRBJ2-7, with 7 bases that match TRBD1. The V segment lost 5 bases and the J segment 3 bases; nucleotides outside the gene matches: 10. The CDR3 has 15 residues. Germline V gives CDR1 SGHTA, CDR2 FQGNSA. The CDR3 loop reads CASSPRSQGYYEQYF. The CDR3 bases are TGTGCCAGCAGCCCTCGGTCACAGGGGTACTACGAGCAGTACTTC.

This clonotype has at least ten counts. J is TRBJ2-7 and V is TRBV2; D gene uncertain. In germline, CDR1 is SNHLY, CDR2 FYNNEI. The CDR3 is 14 amino acids. Trimming removed 7 bases from V and 2 bases from J, with 15 bases in between. The CDR3 sequence is CASTVQSATYEQYF. CDR3 DNA: TGTGCCAGCACGGTTCAGAGTGCGACCTACGAGCAGTACTTC.

The sample holds many counts of this clonotype. The chain carries TRBV27 and TRBJ2-2; 10 nucleotides agree with TRBD2. The V gene end was trimmed by 6 bases and the J gene end by 4 bases; junction bases not matched to a gene: 2. The CDR3 is 14 amino acids. Germline V gene lookup returns CDR1 MNHEY and CDR2 SMNVEV (reference sequence). The CDR3 DNA reads TGTGCCAGCAGGAGCGGGGGGGTCACCGGGGAGCTGTTTTTT. Protein: CASRSGGVTGELFF.